One T cell receptor beta chain is described in this entry. This sample is part of a study of blood T cell repertoires in COVID-19. Clones were read by immunoSEQ multiplex PCR, and TCRdb kept only the in-frame ones, dropping some. Of some 31,000 clones in the sample, nearly 90% were seen once. The germline V gene encodes CDR1 MNHEY and CDR2 SVGEGT. V shed 4 bases and J shed 4 bases, with 13 bases lying between them. The CDR3 has 15 residues. Sequenced input: peripheral blood. The rearrangement uses TRBV6-2 or TRBV6-3 and TRBJ2-2; possibly TRBD1 for D (7 bases). This TCR came from a man aged 60-69 years with active COVID-19. CDR3 in DNA: TGTGCCAGCAGTTTGAGGAGGGGGCTCACCGGGGAGCTGTTTTTT. It is translated as CASSLRRGLTGELFF.